The clone carrying this TCR beta chain was detected ten times or more. TCR beta CDR3 regions were amplified from RNA. First-round RT-PCR targeting the TCR CDR3 was performed with the HTBI primer set. TCRdb independently ran MiXCR on the multiplex PCR reads; one entry per CDR3 protein. The data show about 320,000 distinct CDR3 sequences, 16% seen once. CDR3 size: 15 residues. Looked up from germline, CDR1 is MDHEN and CDR2 is SYDVKM. The V and J ends lost 4 bases and 0 bases, in that order; junction bases with no gene match: 5. The record originates from a study of T cells in Graves' hyperthyroidism and ophthalmopathy. Calling Graves' hyperthyroidism stable meant ophthalmopathy did not progress within 18 months. Any patient presenting with uncontrolled infection, other autoimmune disease, pregnancy or lactation was left out. Diagnoses rested on clinical symptoms, serum thyroxine and TRAb, thyroid ultrasound and orbital computed tomography. PBMCs were collected from an approximately 10 ml volume of fresh peripheral blood.

The chain has TRBV28 and TRBJ2-7, with 8 bases fitting TRBD1. The clonotype comes from a man aged 30 to 45 with Graves' hyperthyroidism. Specimen: blood. CDR3 residues: CASSSGTGDSYEQYF. Written as DNA, the CDR3 is TGTGCCAGCAGTTCCGGGACAGGAGACTCCTACGAGCAGTACTTC.